Below, 14 T cell receptor beta chains from the same sample are listed, as sequenced in a study of radiation and T cells in renal cell carcinoma. Noted time point: blood 4 weeks post-SBRT, at nephrectomy. Specified treatment: 15 Gy SBRT to primary tumor, nephrectomy 4 weeks later. TCRdb's copy holds only in-frame clones and misses some; the assay was immunoSEQ multiplex PCR. Of some 78,000 clones in the sample, 80% to 90% are singletons; the top ten hold 5% to 7.5%. Source: blood, taken from a patient whose treatment included radiotherapy and nephrectomy. The receptors shown here come from a woman aged 70-85 years with renal cell carcinoma.

The V and J genes are TRBV6-1 and TRBJ1-1, with a possible D match to TRBD1 (5 bases). CDR1 is MNHNS, CDR2 SASEGT, per germline. The germline V and J ends were trimmed by 5 bases and 3 bases, with 16 bases remaining between them. The CDR3 totals 15 residues. The CDR3 here is CASSTFGARDTEAFF. DNA of the CDR3: TGTGCCAGCAGTACATTCGGGGCGCGGGACACTGAAGCTTTCTTT.

This clone has a single count. The CDR3: CASSLGGFTDTQYF. DNA for the CDR3: TGTGCCAGCAGCTTAGGGGGTTTCACAGATACGCAGTATTTT. V usage is TRBV5-4 and J usage is TRBJ2-3; the D gene is possibly TRBD1 (6 bases). Per the germline V gene, CDR1 is SGHNT and CDR2 is YYREEE (reference sequence). There are 14 residues in the CDR3. The germline V and J ends were trimmed by 2 bases and 2 bases, with 9 bases remaining between them.

The chain is built from TRBV6-1 and TRBJ1-1; TRBD1 aligns across 7 bases. Germline CDR1 reads MNHNS; CDR2 reads SASEGT. V shed 4 bases, J shed 0 bases, and the junction held 11 bases outside the gene matches. The CDR3 spans 17 residues. The CDR3 loop reads CASSGGQVRMLNTEAFF. The CDR3 nucleotides are TGTGCCAGCAGTGGAGGACAGGTCCGCATGCTGAACACTGAAGCTTTCTTT.

The chain combines TRBV7-6 with TRBJ2-7; D remains ambiguous. The germline V gene encodes CDR1 SGHVS and CDR2 FNYEAQ. The CDR3 has 15 residues. Trimming pared 4 bases from V and 3 bases from J, leaving 16 bases between. The CDR3 bases are TGTGCCAGCAGCTCTCCCCTCTCAGGCCACTACGAGCAGTACTTC. Residues: CASSSPLSGHYEQYF.

J is TRBJ1-5 and V is TRBV6-5; D call uncertain. The CDR3 is 15 amino acids. CDR1 is MNHEY and CDR2 is SVGAGI in the germline V gene. The V end was cut by 6 bases, the J end by 4 bases, with 16 bases between. The CDR3 sequence: CASSPLLGGNQPQHF. The CDR3 DNA sequence: TGTGCCAGCAGCCCTCTTTTAGGAGGGAATCAGCCCCAGCATTTT.

A single count supports this clone. The chain has TRBV5-1 and TRBJ2-5; D unclear. Deletions cut 0 bases from V and 5 bases from J, with 11 bases between. Germline-derived CDR1 and CDR2 are SGHRS and YFSETQ. The CDR3 contains 14 residues. This chain's CDR3 is CASSLVLGRETQYF. CDR3 DNA sequence: TGCGCCAGCAGCTTGGTGCTCGGTCGGGAGACCCAGTACTTC.

The V call is TRBV19, the J call TRBJ2-2; TRBD1 matches at 7 bases. V lost 3 bases to trimming and J lost 6 bases; unmatched junction nucleotides: 10. The CDR3 is 16 residues long. Germline CDR1 and CDR2: LNHDA and SQIVND (reference sequence). CDR3 region: CASSIMTSGGAGELFF. The CDR3 DNA reads as TGTGCCAGTAGTATTATGACCTCAGGGGGAGCCGGGGAGCTGTTTTTT.

This rearrangement joins TRBV9 to TRBJ1-1; maybe TRBD1 (5 bases). Germline V gene lookup returns CDR1 SGDLS and CDR2 YYNGEE. With 1 base removed from V and 3 bases from J, the gap between germline ends came to 13 bases. The CDR3 length is 15 residues. This CDR3 is CASSVWGTGDTEAFF. CDR3 DNA: TGTGCCAGCAGCGTATGGGGGACGGGGGACACTGAAGCTTTCTTT.

The V and J genes are TRBV14 and TRBJ2-7; D is possibly TRBD1 (5 bases). The CDR3 spans 13 residues. Germline V lookup: CDR1 SGHDN, CDR2 FVKESK. Between the trimmed V and J ends, which lost 3 bases and 1 base, there was a span of 7 bases. Here the CDR3 reads CASSHQGSYEQYF. CDR3 in DNA: TGTGCCAGCAGCCACCAGGGATCCTACGAGCAGTACTTC.

The rearrangement joins TRBV15 to TRBJ1-5; no definite D call. Germline V gives CDR1 LNHNV, CDR2 YYDKDF (reference sequence). The CDR3 contains 14 residues. The V gene lost 1 base and the J gene lost 3 bases, with 7 bases spanning the gap. The CDR3 protein is CATSRVQDNQPQHF. The CDR3 DNA follows: TGTGCCACCAGCAGAGTCCAGGACAATCAGCCCCAGCATTTT.

The J gene is TRBJ1-6, the V gene TRBV5-1; TRBD1 agrees at 10 bases. The germline V gene encodes CDR1 SGHRS and CDR2 YFSETQ. With V trimmed by 0 bases and J by 10 bases, 4 bases remained unmatched. There are 15 residues in the CDR3. CDR3 sequence reads: CASSLAGQGQSPLHF. DNA of the CDR3: TGCGCCAGCAGCTTGGCGGGACAGGGGCAATCACCCCTCCACTTT. Variable domain in full (rest from reference TRBV5-1 and TRBJ1-6): KAGVTQTPRYLIKTRGQQVTLSCSPISGHRSVSWYQQTPGQGLQFLFEYFSETQRNKGNFPGRFSGRQFSNSRSEMNVSTLELGDSALYLCASSLAGQGQSPLHFGNGTRLTVT.

The rearrangement links TRBV28 to TRBJ1-1; 9 bases agree with TRBD1. CDR3 size: 13 residues. The germline V gene encodes CDR1 MDHEN and CDR2 SYDVKM. Losses at the gene ends were 3 bases for V and 8 bases for J; bases not matched to a gene: 4. The DNA for the CDR3 is TGTGCCAGCAGTTTTAGACAGGGGGGGGAAGCTTTCTTT. Translating it yields CASSFRQGGEAFF. The whole variable domain, filled in from reference TRBV28 and TRBJ1-1, reads DVKVTQSSRYLVKRTGEKVFLECVQDMDHENMFWYRQDPGLGLRLIYFSYDVKMKEKGDIPEGYSVSREKKERFSLILESASTNQTSMYLCASSFRQGGEAFFGQGTRLTVV.

V gene TRBV15 combines with J gene TRBJ2-1; D possibly corresponds to TRBD2 (7 bases). V was shortened by 1 base and J by 6 bases, with 25 bases between the two germline ends. The CDR3 totals 19 residues. Germline V lookup: CDR1 LNHNV, CDR2 YYDKDF (reference sequence). The CDR3 sequence: CATSRADRRRRGPGNEQFF. The CDR3 DNA is TGTGCCACCAGCAGAGCTGATCGAAGGAGGCGGGGGCCGGGCAATGAGCAGTTCTTC.

The chain uses TRBV5-1 and TRBJ2-7; 9 bases are a match to TRBD1. Trimming removed 3 bases from V and 3 bases from J; junction bases left unmatched: 4. This CDR3 contains 14 residues. Germline V CDR1 and CDR2: SGHRS, YFSETQ. This chain's CDR3 is CASSWADRGYEQYF. CDR3 nucleotides: TGCGCCAGCAGCTGGGCGGACAGGGGCTACGAGCAGTACTTC.